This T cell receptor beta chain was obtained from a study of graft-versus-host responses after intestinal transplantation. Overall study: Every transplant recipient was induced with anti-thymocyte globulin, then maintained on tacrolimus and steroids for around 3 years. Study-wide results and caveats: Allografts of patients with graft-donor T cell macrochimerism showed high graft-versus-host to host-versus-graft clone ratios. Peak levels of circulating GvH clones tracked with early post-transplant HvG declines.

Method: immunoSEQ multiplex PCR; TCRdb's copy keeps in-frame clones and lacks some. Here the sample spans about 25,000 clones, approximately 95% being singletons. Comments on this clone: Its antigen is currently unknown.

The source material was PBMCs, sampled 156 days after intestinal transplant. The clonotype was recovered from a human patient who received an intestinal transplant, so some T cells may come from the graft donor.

CDR3 DNA: TGTGCCAGCAGCTTAAACGGGGGGGCCCCAGATACGCAGTATTTT. Translated: CASSLNGGAPDTQYF. The chain is built from TRBV7-9 and TRBJ2-3; 8 bases agree with TRBD2. The CDR3 spans 15 residues. Germline lookup yields CDR1 SEHNR and CDR2 FQNEAQ (reference sequence). The V gene end was trimmed by 2 bases and the J gene end by 4 bases; junction bases not matched to a gene: 5.